What follows are 4 T cell receptor beta chains derived from one specimen sequenced in a study of tumor and adjacent non-tumor tissue in lung cancer. RNA was extracted from bulk tissue without any cell sorting. Three rounds of nested PCR, following a modified ARM-PCR protocol, produced the TCRbeta library. TCRdb itself ran the multiplex PCR reads through MiXCR, one entry per CDR3 protein. This sample has roughly 120,000 distinct CDR3 sequences, with roughly 74% found just once. Sequencing used lung tumor tissue. These receptor sequences come from a woman in her sixties with non-small cell lung cancer.

The chain links TRBV20-1 to TRBJ2-7; perhaps TRBD2 as D (7 bases). V dropped 6 bases and J dropped 5 bases, with 17 bases sitting between them. The germline V gene has CDR1 DFQATT and CDR2 SNEGSKA (reference sequence). The CDR3 totals 13 residues. The CDR3 sequence is CSADGGRWDEQYF. The CDR3 DNA reads as TGCAGTGCAGACGGGGGGCGATGGGACGAGCAGTACTTC.

As to this clonotype: A much larger clone differs from this one at a single base, so this may be a read error. The chain combines TRBV28 with TRBJ2-4, with TRBD1 matching 7 bases. V lost 5 bases and J lost 6; bases outside the gene matches: 19. The CDR3 runs to 18 residues. The germline V gene encodes CDR1 MDHEN and CDR2 SYDVKM. The CDR3 reads CASSTDIGGAGRGNIQYF. In DNA, the CDR3 is TGTGCCAGCAGTACAGACATAGGGGGCGCTGGTCGGGGAAACATTCAGTACTTC.

CDR3 loop: CASSYPGGNTIYF. The DNA for the CDR3 is TGTGCCAGCAGTTACCCTGGAGGAAACACCATATATTTT. The chain couples TRBV9 to TRBJ1-3, with D hard to call. Trimming took off 5 bases at V and 4 bases at J, with 10 bases between the two ends. The CDR3 is 13 residues long. Looked up from germline, CDR1 is SGDLS and CDR2 is YYNGEE.

Concerning this clonotype: With a much larger clone just one base away, this may be a read error. V is TRBV20-1 and J is TRBJ2-3; D gene unclear. Germline CDR1 reads DFQATT; CDR2 reads SNEGSKA (reference sequence). Trimming stripped 7 bases from V and 0 bases from J, with 17 bases between. CDR3 length: 15 amino acids. The CDR3 DNA follows: TGCAGTGGCCACCCGCGGACCACTAGCACAGATACGCAGTATTTT. It yields the protein CSGHPRTTSTDTQYF.